One sample yielded the 12 T cell receptor beta chains listed below, sequenced in a study of Ad26.COV2.S vaccination and SARS-CoV-2 variants. The method was immunoSEQ multiplex PCR; TCRdb's version includes in-frame clones alone and lacks a portion of them. The table has about 680,000 clones, around 92% seen once. This sample's treatment: about 20 received Ad26.COV2.S at low or high dose, single or two shots; about 5 received placebo; per-sample allocation not given. Day 63 following the first vaccine or placebo injection was when the samples were taken. The sequenced sample was peripheral blood, obtained in a trial of Ad26.COV2.S vaccine versus placebo. The receptors come from a person aged 18 to 65 who received the Ad26.COV2.S COVID-19 vaccine or a placebo.

The chain uses TRBV4-1 and TRBJ2-7; D possibly corresponds to TRBD2 (6 bases). V shed 4 bases and J shed 2 bases, with 15 bases lying between them. This CDR3 has 15 amino acids. Germline CDR1 MGHRA, CDR2 YSYEKL. The CDR3 bases are TGCGCCAGCAGCCTGGGGACTTCCTTACCCTACGAGCAGTACTTC. This codes for CASSLGTSLPYEQYF.

The chain combines TRBV5-1 with TRBJ1-2, with 10 bases matching TRBD1. Germline values: CDR1 SGHRS, CDR2 YFSETQ. V dropped 4 bases and J dropped 5; count of bases not matched to a gene: 5. The CDR3 is 14 residues long. The CDR3 DNA sequence: TGCGCCAGCAGCCGACAGGGGGCCGGGTATGGCTACACCTTC. It encodes CASSRQGAGYGYTF. Based on the CDR3 plus reference TRBV5-1 and TRBJ1-2, the full variable domain is KAGVTQTPRYLIKTRGQQVTLSCSPISGHRSVSWYQQTPGQGLQFLFEYFSETQRNKGNFPGRFSGRQFSNSRSEMNVSTLELGDSALYLCASSRQGAGYGYTFGSGTRLTVV.

The chain is built from TRBV5-5 and TRBJ1-6, with D perhaps TRBD1 (6 bases). Looked up from germline, CDR1 is SGHKS and CDR2 is YYEKEE (reference sequence). Trimming pared 4 bases from V and 7 bases from J, leaving 21 bases between. This CDR3 has 17 residues. The CDR3 region is CASSPQPNRVRNSPLHF. The CDR3 DNA follows: TGTGCCAGCAGCCCGCAGCCTAACAGGGTTCGGAATTCACCCCTCCACTTT.

V gene TRBV10-3 combines with J gene TRBJ1-2, with unresolved D. V dropped 3 bases and J dropped 8 bases, with 10 bases sitting between them. This CDR3 region has 12 residues. Germline CDR1 ENHRY, CDR2 SYGVKD. Here the CDR3 DNA reads TGTGCCATCAGTGATACACCGGGGGGCTACACCTTC. Amino acids: CAISDTPGGYTF.

This clone is a singleton in its sample. This chain connects TRBV2 to TRBJ2-5; TRBD2 matches 9 bases. CDR3 length equals 13 residues. V shed 6 bases and J 5 bases; nucleotides not matched to a gene: 4. Per the germline V gene, CDR1 is SNHLY and CDR2 is FYNNEI. CDR3 sequence (DNA): TGTGCCAGCAGGTCTAGCGGGGTCGAGACCCAGTACTTC. This codes for CASRSSGVETQYF.

The chain employs TRBV5-4 and TRBJ2-3; the D gene is possibly TRBD2 (5 bases). Per germline, CDR1 SGHNT and CDR2 YYREEE (reference sequence). The CDR3 length is 15 residues. The germline V and J ends were trimmed by 0 bases and 1 base, with 9 bases remaining between them. The CDR3: CASSLDLAGTDTQYF. The CDR3 DNA sequence: TGTGCCAGCAGCTTGGACCTAGCAGGCACAGATACGCAGTATTTT. Full variable domain (missing parts from reference TRBV5-4 and TRBJ2-3): ETGVTQSPTHLIKTRGQQVTLRCSSQSGHNTVSWYQQALGQGPQFIFQYYREEENGRGNFPPRFSGLQFPNYSSELNVNALELDDSALYLCASSLDLAGTDTQYFGPGTRLTVL.

This chain joins TRBV7-9 and TRBJ2-5, with 7 bases that match TRBD1. The CDR3 is 17 residues long. Germline CDR1 SEHNR, CDR2 FQNEAQ (reference sequence). V lost 5 bases, J lost 4 bases, and 16 bases stayed unmatched. The DNA of the CDR3 is TGTGCCAGCAGCCGAACTTATCTACAGGGGTCGGGAGAGACCCAGTACTTC. Protein: CASSRTYLQGSGETQYF. Filled out from reference TRBV7-9 and TRBJ2-5, the complete variable domain reads DTGVSQNPRHKITKRGQNVTFRCDPISEHNRLYWYRQTLGQGPEFLTYFQNEAQLEKSRLLSDRFSAERPKGSFSTLEIQRTEQGDSAMYLCASSRTYLQGSGETQYFGPGTRLLVL.

This chain's CDR3 is CASWGTGRNLSSGANVLTF. CDR3 nucleotide sequence: TGCGCCAGCTGGGGGACAGGGCGGAATCTTTCCTCTGGGGCCAACGTCCTGACTTTC. V and J are TRBV23-1 and TRBJ2-6; 9 bases align to TRBD1. TRBV23-1 is an ORF for which the function is uncertain. The CDR3 runs to 19 residues. V gave up 8 bases and J gave up 0 bases; unmatched junction bases: 14.

The V and J genes are TRBV5-1 and TRBJ2-3, with 9 bases identical to TRBD2. This CDR3 has 17 residues. The V gene end was trimmed by 4 bases and the J gene end by 2 bases; junction bases not matched to a gene: 11. Germline V lookup: CDR1 SGHRS, CDR2 YFSETQ. CDR3 sequence reads: CASSPGLTSGHTDTQYF. DNA of the CDR3: TGCGCCAGCAGCCCGGGGTTGACTAGCGGCCACACAGATACGCAGTATTTT.

This clone was seen a few times. The chain uses TRBV5-4 and TRBJ1-1, with TRBD1 identical over 8 bases. The V and J ends lost 2 bases and 1 base, in that order; junction bases with no gene match: 1. The germline V gene has CDR1 SGHNT and CDR2 YYREEE (reference sequence). This CDR3 region has 14 residues. This CDR3 is CASSFQGANTEAFF. In DNA, the CDR3 is TGTGCCAGCAGCTTCCAGGGGGCGAACACTGAAGCTTTCTTT.

The chain carries TRBV5-1 and TRBJ2-1, with D tentatively TRBD1 (5 bases). This CDR3 has 14 residues. Germline V CDR1 and CDR2: SGHRS, YFSETQ. Trimming left V 4 bases short and J 3 bases short, with 11 bases between. This CDR3 is CASSTGQVYNEQFF. The CDR3, as DNA: TGCGCCAGCAGCACTGGACAAGTCTACAATGAGCAGTTCTTC.

For the CDR3, the DNA is TGTGCCAGCAGCTCGGGGTACTACGAGCAGTACTTC. Amino acids: CASSSGYYEQYF. The V call is TRBV6-6, the J call TRBJ2-7; a possible D gene is TRBD2 (5 bases). Trimming stripped 6 bases from V and 3 bases from J, with 9 bases between. Germline CDR1 reads MNHNY; CDR2 reads SVGAGI (reference sequence). The CDR3 contains 12 residues.